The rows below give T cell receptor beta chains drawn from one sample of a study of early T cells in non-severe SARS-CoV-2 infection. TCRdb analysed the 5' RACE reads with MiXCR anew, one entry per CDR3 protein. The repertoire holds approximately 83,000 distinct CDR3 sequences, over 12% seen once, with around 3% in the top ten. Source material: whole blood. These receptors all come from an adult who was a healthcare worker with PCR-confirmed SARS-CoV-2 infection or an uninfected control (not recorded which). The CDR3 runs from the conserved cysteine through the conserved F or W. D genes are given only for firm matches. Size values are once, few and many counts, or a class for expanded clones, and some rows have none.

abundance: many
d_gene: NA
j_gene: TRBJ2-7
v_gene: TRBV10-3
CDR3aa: CAISPDTLYYEQYF

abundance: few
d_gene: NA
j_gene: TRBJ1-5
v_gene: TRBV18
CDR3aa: CASSQAEGKPNQPQHF

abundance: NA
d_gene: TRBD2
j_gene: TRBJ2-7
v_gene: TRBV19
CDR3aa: CASSIHLAVSYEQYF

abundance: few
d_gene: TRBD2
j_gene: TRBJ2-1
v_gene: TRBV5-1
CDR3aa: CASRKTSAYSYNEQFF

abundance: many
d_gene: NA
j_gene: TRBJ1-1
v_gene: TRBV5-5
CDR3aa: CASSLMTEAFF

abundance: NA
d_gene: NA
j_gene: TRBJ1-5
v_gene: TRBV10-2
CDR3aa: CAPKPGASYSNQPQHF

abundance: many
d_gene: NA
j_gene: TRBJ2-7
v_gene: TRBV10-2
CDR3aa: CASSRQSYEQYF

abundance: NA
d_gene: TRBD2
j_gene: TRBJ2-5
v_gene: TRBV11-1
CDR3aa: CASSAAGDQETQYF

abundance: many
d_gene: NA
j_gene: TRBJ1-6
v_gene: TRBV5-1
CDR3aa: CASSLGTVYSNSPLHF

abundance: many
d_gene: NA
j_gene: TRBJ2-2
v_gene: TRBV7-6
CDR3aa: CASSLSGVNTGELFF